This TCR beta chain appears in the sequencing data of a study of cytomegalovirus exposure and HLA in healthy donors. Study-level information: A later analysis reported the approximately 120 validation repertoires used the same platform as the roughly 700 first-cohort repertoires. Study-wide results and caveats: Investigators reported about 160 TCR beta chains as tied to cytomegalovirus. Whilst most TCR sequences proved rare, a subset of public TCRs occurred across many donors.

The V gene's germline CDR1 is MNHEY and CDR2 SVGAGI. The CDR3 is 15 residues long. V was trimmed by 2 bases and J by 3 bases, leaving 14 bases between them. Worth noting for this clone: Its antigen is currently unknown.

TCRdb's table, derived via immunoSEQ multiplex PCR, lists solely in-frame clones and lacks some. The sample carries approximately 81,000 clones, roughly 93% recorded once. The sequenced sample was PBMCs. The source of this sequence is a young man in good health and CMV-seronegative. V and J are TRBV6-5 and TRBJ2-7; TRBD2 might be the D (5 bases). The CDR3 protein is CASSYNIKADYEQYF. The DNA for the CDR3 is TGTGCCAGCAGTTACAACATCAAAGCGGACTACGAGCAGTACTTC.